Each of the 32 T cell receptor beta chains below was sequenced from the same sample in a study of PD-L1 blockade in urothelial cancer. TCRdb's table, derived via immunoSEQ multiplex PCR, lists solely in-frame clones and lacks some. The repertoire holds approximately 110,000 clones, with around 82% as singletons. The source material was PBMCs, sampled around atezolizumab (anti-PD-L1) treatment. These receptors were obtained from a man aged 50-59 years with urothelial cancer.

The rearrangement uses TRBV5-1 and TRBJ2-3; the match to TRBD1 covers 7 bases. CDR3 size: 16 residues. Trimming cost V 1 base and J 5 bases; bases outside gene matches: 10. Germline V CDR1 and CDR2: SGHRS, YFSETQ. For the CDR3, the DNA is TGCGCCAGCAGCTTGCCGTCACAGGGGTCCGGAGATACGCAGTATTTT. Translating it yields CASSLPSQGSGDTQYF.

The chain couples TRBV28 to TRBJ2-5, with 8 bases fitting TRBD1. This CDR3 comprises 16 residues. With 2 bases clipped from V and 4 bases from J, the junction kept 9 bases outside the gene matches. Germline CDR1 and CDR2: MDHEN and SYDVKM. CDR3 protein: CASSLAGGASRETQYF. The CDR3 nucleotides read TGTGCCAGCAGTTTAGCAGGGGGCGCGTCACGAGAGACCCAGTACTTC.

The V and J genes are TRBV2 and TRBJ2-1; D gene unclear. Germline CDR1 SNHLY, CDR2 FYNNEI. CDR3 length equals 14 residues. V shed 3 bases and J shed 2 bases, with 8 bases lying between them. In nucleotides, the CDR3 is TGTGCCAGCAGTGACGTGTTTGCCTACAATGAGCAGTTCTTC. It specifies CASSDVFAYNEQFF.

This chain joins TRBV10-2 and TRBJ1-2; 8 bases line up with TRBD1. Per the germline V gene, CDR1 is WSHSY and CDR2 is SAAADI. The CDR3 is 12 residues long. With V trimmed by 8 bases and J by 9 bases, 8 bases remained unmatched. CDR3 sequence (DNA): TGCGCCAGCTCATCAGGGGGCACCCGCTACACCTTC. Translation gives CASSSGGTRYTF.

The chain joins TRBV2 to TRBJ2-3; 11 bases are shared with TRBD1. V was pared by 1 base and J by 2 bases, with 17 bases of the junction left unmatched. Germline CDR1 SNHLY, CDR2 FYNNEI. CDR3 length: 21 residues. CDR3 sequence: CASSEDWPDRGQVTFTDTQYF. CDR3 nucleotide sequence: TGTGCCAGCAGTGAAGATTGGCCGGACAGGGGGCAAGTGACTTTCACAGATACGCAGTATTTT.

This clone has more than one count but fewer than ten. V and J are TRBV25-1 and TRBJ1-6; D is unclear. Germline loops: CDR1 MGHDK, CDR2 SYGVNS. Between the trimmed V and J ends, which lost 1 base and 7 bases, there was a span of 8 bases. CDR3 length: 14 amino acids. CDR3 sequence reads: CASSEFARNSPLHF. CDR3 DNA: TGTGCCAGCAGTGAATTCGCCAGGAATTCACCCCTCCACTTT.

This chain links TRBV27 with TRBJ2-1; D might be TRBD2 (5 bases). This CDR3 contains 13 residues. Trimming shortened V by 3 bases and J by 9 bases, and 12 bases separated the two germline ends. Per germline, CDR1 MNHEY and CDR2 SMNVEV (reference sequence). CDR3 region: CASSFGVEGEQFF. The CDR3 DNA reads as TGTGCCAGCAGTTTCGGAGTCGAGGGTGAGCAGTTCTTC.

CDR3 residues: CASSIRGALKSPLHF. In DNA, the CDR3 is TGTGCCAGTAGTATCCGGGGAGCCTTGAAATCACCCCTCCACTTT. The chain carries TRBV19 and TRBJ1-6, with D unresolved. The germline gives CDR1 LNHDA, CDR2 SQIVND (reference sequence). The V gene lost 3 bases and the J gene lost 10 bases, with 16 bases spanning the gap. The CDR3 extends over 15 amino acids.

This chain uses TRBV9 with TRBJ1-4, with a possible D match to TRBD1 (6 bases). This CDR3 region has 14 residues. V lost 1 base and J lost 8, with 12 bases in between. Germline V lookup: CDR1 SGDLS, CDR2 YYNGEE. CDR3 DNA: TGTGCCAGCAGCGTATCGTCAGGGGCCGAAAAACTGTTTTTT. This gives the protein CASSVSSGAEKLFF.

CDR3 protein: CASSDWDARGETQYF. Here the CDR3 DNA reads TGCGCCAGCAGCGACTGGGACGCGCGGGGCGAGACCCAGTACTTC. J is TRBJ2-5 and V is TRBV5-1; a weak D match, TRBD2 (6 bases). In germline, CDR1 is SGHRS, CDR2 YFSETQ. The ends were cut back, 4 bases at V and 5 bases at J, with 18 bases in the middle. This CDR3 is built from 15 residues. The full variable domain, its missing parts supplied by reference TRBV5-1 and TRBJ2-5, is KAGVTQTPRYLIKTRGQQVTLSCSPISGHRSVSWYQQTPGQGLQFLFEYFSETQRNKGNFPGRFSGRQFSNSRSEMNVSTLELGDSALYLCASSDWDARGETQYFGPGTRLLVL.

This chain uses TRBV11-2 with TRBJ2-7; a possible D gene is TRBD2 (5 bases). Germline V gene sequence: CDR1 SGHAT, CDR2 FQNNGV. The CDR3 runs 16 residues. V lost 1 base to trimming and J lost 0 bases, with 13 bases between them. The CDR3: CASSLAWGVISYEQYF. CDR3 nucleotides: TGTGCCAGCAGCTTAGCGTGGGGAGTGATCTCCTACGAGCAGTACTTC.

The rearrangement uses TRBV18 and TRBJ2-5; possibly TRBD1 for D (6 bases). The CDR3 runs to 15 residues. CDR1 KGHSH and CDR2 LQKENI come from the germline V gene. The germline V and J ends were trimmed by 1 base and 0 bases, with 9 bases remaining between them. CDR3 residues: CASSPRRGNQETQYF. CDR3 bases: TGTGCCAGCTCACCACGCAGGGGTAACCAAGAGACCCAGTACTTC.

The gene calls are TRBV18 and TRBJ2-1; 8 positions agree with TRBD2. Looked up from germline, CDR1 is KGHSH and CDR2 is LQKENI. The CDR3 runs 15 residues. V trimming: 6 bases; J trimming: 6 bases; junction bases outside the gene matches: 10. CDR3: CASSSGSGRGNEQFF. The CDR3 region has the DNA TGTGCCAGCTCCTCGGGCAGCGGGAGAGGCAATGAGCAGTTCTTC. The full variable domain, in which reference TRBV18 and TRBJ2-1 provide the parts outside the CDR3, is NAGVMQNPRHLVRRRGQEARLRCSPMKGHSHVYWYRQLPEEGLKFMVYLQKENIIDESGMPKERFSAEFPKEGPSILRIQQVVRGDSAAYFCASSSGSGRGNEQFFGPGTRLTVL.

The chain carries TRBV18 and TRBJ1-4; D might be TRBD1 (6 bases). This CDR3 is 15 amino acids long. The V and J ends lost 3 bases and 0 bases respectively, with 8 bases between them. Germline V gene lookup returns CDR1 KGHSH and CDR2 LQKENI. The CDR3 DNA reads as TGTGCCAGCTCACCGGACAGTGCAACTAATGAAAAACTGTTTTTT. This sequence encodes CASSPDSATNEKLFF. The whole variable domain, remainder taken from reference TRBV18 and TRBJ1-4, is NAGVMQNPRHLVRRRGQEARLRCSPMKGHSHVYWYRQLPEEGLKFMVYLQKENIIDESGMPKERFSAEFPKEGPSILRIQQVVRGDSAAYFCASSPDSATNEKLFFGSGTQLSVL.

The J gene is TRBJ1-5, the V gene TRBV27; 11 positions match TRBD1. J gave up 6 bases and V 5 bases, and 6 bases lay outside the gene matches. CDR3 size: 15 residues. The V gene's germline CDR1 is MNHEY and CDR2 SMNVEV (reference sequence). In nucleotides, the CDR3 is TGTGCCAGCAGTCGAGGACAGGGGGCGGGTCAGCCCCAGCATTTT. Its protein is CASSRGQGAGQPQHF.

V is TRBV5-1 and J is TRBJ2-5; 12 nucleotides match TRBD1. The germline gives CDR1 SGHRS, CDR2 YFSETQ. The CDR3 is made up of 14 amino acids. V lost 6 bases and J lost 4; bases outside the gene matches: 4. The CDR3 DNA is TGCGCCAGCACTCCGGGACAGGGGGCAGAGACCCAGTACTTC. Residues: CASTPGQGAETQYF.

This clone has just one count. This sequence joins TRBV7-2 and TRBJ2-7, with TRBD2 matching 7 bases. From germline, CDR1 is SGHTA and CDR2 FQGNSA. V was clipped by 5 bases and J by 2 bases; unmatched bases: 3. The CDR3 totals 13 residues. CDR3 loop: CASSPAGTYEQYF. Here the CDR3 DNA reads TGTGCCAGCAGCCCAGCGGGAACCTACGAGCAGTACTTC. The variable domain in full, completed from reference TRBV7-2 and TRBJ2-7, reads GAGVSQSPSNKVTEKGKDVELRCDPISGHTALYWYRQSLGQGLEFLIYFQGNSAPDKSGLPSDRFSAERTGGSVSTLTIQRTQQEDSAVYLCASSPAGTYEQYFGPGTRLTVT.

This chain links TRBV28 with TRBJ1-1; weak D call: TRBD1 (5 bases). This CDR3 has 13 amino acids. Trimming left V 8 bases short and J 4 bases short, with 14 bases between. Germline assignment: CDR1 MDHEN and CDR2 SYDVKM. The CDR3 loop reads CASGNYRITEAFF. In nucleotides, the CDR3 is TGTGCCAGCGGAAATTACAGGATCACTGAAGCTTTCTTT. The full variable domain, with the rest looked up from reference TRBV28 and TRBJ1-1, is DVKVTQSSRYLVKRTGEKVFLECVQDMDHENMFWYRQDPGLGLRLIYFSYDVKMKEKGDIPEGYSVSREKKERFSLILESASTNQTSMYLCASGNYRITEAFFGQGTRLTVV.

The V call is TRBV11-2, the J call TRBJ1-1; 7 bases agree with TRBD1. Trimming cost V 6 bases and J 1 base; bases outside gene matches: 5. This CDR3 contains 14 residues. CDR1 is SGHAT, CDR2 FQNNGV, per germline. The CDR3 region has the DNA TGTGCCAGCAGACGGGGACAGACGAACACTGAAGCTTTCTTT. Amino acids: CASRRGQTNTEAFF.

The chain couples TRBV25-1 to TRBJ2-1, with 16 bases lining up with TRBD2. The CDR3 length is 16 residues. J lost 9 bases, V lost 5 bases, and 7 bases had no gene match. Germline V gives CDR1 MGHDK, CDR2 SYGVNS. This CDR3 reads CASSSPGTSGRGEQFF. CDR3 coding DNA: TGTGCCAGCAGTTCGCCCGGGACTAGCGGGAGGGGTGAGCAGTTCTTC.

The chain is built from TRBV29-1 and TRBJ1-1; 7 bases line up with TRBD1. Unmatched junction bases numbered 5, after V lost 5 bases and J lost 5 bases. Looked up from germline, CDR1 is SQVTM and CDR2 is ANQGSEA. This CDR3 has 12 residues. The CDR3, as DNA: TGCAGCGTTTGGACAGGTGGGACTGAAGCTTTCTTT. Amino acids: CSVWTGGTEAFF.

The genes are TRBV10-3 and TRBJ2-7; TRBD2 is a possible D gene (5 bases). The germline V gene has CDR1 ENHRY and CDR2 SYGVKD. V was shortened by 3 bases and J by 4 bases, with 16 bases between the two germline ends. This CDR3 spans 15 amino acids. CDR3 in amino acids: CAISDERYYGYEQYF. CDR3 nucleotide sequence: TGTGCCATCAGTGATGAGCGGTACTATGGATACGAGCAGTACTTC.

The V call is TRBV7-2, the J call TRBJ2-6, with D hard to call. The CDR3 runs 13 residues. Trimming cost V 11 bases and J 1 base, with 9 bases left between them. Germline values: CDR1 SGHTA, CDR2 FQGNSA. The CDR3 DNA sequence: TGTGCCGGAAAGCGATCTGGGGCCAACGTCCTGACTTTC. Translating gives CAGKRSGANVLTF.

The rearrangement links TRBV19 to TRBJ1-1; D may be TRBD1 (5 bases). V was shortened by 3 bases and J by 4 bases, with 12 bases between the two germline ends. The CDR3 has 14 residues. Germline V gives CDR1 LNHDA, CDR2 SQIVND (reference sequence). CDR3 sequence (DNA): TGTGCCAGTAGTATTTTAGGGGTCGGCACTGAAGCTTTCTTT. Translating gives CASSILGVGTEAFF.

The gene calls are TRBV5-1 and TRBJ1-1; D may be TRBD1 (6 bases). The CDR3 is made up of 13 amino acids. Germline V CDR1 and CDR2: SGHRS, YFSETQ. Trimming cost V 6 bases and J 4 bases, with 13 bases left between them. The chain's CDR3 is CASNRAPATEAFF. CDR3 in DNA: TGCGCCAGCAACAGGGCGCCGGCCACTGAAGCTTTCTTT. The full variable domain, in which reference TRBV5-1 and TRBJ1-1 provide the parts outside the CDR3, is KAGVTQTPRYLIKTRGQQVTLSCSPISGHRSVSWYQQTPGQGLQFLFEYFSETQRNKGNFPGRFSGRQFSNSRSEMNVSTLELGDSALYLCASNRAPATEAFFGQGTRLTVV.

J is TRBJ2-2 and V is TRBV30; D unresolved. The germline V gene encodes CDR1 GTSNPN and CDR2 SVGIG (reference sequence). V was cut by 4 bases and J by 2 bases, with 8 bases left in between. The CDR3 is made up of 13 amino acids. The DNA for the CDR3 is TGTGCCTGGATTTCACATAACACCGGGGAGCTGTTTTTT. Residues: CAWISHNTGELFF.

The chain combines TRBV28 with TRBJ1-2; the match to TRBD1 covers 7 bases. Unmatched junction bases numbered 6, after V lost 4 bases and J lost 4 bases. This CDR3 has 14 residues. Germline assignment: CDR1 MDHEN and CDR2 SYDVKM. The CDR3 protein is CASSWGTESYGYTF. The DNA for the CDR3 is TGTGCCAGCAGTTGGGGGACAGAGAGCTATGGCTACACCTTC.

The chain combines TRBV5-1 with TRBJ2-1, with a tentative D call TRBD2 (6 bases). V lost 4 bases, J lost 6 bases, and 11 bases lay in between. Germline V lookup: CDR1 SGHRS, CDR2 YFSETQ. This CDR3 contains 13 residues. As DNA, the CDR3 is TGCGCCAGCAGCCGGGACTTGGGCAATGAGCAGTTCTTC. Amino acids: CASSRDLGNEQFF.

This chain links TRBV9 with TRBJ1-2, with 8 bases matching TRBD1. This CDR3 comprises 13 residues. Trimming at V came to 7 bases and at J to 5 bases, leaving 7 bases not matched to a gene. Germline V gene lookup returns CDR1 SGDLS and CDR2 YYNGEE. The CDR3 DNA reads TGTGCCAGCGCAACAGGGGGATCGTATGGCTACACCTTC. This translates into CASATGGSYGYTF.

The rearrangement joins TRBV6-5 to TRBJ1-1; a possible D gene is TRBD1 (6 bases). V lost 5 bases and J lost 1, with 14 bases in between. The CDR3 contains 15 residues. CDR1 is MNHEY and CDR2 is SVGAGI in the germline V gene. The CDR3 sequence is CASSPLGQRNTEAFF. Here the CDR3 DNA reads TGTGCCAGCAGTCCCCTGGGACAACGGAACACTGAAGCTTTCTTT.

CDR3 sequence (DNA): TGCGCCAGCAGGCGTCAGGGGGCTACTAATGAAAAACTGTTTTTT. Translation: CASRRQGATNEKLFF. The rearrangement uses TRBV5-1 and TRBJ1-4, with TRBD1 identical over 8 bases. V lost 5 bases to trimming and J lost 2 bases; unmatched junction nucleotides: 5. This CDR3 is 15 amino acids long. The germline gives CDR1 SGHRS, CDR2 YFSETQ. The full variable domain, rest sourced from reference TRBV5-1 and TRBJ1-4, is KAGVTQTPRYLIKTRGQQVTLSCSPISGHRSVSWYQQTPGQGLQFLFEYFSETQRNKGNFPGRFSGRQFSNSRSEMNVSTLELGDSALYLCASRRQGATNEKLFFGSGTQLSVL.

CDR3 residues: CASSRDRGRGTGELFF. As DNA, the CDR3 is TGTGCCAGCAGCCGGGACAGAGGGAGAGGAACCGGGGAGCTGTTTTTT. The rearrangement uses TRBV2 and TRBJ2-2, with 7 bases matching TRBD1. This CDR3 contains 16 residues. From germline, CDR1 is SNHLY and CDR2 FYNNEI. The V gene end was trimmed by 6 bases and the J gene end by 5 bases; junction bases not matched to a gene: 12.